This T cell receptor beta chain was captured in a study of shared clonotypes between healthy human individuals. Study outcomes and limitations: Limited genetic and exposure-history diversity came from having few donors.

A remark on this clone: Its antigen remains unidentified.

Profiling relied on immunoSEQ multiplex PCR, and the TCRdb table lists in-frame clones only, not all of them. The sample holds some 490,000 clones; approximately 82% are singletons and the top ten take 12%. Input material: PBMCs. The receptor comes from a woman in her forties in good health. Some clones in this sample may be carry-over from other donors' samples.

The CDR3 region has the DNA TGTGCCAGCAGCCTTATTTCCTACGAGCAGTACTTC. Its translation is CASSLISYEQYF. The chain has TRBV7-9 and TRBJ2-7, with unresolved D. This CDR3 contains 12 residues. Germline values: CDR1 SEHNR, CDR2 FQNEAQ (reference sequence). Trimming left V 5 bases short and J 1 base short, with 6 bases between.